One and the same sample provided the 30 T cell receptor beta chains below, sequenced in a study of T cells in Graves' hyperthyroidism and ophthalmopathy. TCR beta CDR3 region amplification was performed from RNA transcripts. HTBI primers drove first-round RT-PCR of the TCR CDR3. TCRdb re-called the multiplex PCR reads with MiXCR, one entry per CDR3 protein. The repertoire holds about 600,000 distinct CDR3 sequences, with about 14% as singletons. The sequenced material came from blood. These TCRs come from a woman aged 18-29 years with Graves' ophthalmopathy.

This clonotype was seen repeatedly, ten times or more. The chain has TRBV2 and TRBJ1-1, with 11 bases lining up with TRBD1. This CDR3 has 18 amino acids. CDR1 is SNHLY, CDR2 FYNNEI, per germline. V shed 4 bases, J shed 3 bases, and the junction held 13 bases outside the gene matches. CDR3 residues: CASSGRGDRGSIHTEAFF. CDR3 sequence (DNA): TGTGCCAGCAGTGGACGGGGGGACAGGGGGTCCATCCACACTGAAGCTTTCTTT.

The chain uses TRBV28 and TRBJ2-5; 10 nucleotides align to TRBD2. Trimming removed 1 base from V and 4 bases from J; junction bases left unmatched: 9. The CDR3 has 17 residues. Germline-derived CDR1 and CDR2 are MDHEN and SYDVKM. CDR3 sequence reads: CASSLFGPAGGRETQYF. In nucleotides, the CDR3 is TGTGCCAGCAGTTTATTCGGACCAGCGGGGGGGCGAGAGACCCAGTACTTC.

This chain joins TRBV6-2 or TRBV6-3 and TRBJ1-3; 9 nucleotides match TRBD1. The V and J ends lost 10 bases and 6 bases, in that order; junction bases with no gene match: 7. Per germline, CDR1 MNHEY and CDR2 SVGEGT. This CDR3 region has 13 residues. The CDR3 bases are TGTGCCATCAGGCGGGACAGGGAAAACACCATATATTTT. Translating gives CAIRRDRENTIYF.

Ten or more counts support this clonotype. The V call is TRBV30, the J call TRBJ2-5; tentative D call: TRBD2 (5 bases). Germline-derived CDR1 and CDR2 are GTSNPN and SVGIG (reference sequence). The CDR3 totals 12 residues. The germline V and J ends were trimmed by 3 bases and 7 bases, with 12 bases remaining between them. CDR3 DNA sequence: TGTGCCTGGAGCGCACTAGAGGGGACCCAGTACTTC. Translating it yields CAWSALEGTQYF.

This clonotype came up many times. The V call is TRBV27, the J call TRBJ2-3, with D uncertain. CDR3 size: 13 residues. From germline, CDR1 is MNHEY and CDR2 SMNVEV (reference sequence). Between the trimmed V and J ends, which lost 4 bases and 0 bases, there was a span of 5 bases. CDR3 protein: CASSYLSTDTQYF. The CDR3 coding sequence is TGTGCCAGCAGTTACTTAAGCACAGATACGCAGTATTTT.

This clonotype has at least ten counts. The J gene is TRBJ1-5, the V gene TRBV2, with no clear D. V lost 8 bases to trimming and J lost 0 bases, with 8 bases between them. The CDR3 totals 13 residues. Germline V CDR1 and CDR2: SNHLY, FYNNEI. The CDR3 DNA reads TGTGCCAGCCAGAGTTTTAGCAATCAGCCCCAGCATTTT. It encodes CASQSFSNQPQHF.

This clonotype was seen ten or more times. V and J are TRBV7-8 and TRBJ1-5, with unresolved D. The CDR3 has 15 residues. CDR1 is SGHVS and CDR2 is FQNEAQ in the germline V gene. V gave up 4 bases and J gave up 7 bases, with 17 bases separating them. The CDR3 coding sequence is TGTGCCAGCAGCTCCTTCGGAAGCCTGGGGCAGCCCCAGCATTTT. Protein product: CASSSFGSLGQPQHF.

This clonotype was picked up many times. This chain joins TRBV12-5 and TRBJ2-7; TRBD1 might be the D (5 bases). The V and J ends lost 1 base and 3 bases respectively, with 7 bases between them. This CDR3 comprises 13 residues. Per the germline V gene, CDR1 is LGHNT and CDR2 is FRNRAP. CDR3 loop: CASGLDDSYEQYF. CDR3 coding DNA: TGTGCTAGTGGTTTGGACGACAGCTACGAGCAGTACTTC.

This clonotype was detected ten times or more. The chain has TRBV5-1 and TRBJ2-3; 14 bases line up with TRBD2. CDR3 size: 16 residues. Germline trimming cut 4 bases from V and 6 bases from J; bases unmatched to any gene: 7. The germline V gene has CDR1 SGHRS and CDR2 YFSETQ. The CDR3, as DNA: TGCGCCAGCAGCCGATGGACTAGCGGGAGGATTGATACGCAGTATTTT. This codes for CASSRWTSGRIDTQYF.

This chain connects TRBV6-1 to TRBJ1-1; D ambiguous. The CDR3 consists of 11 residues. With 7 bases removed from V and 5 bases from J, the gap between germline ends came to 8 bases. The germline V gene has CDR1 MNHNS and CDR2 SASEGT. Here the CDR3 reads CASTVGTEAFF. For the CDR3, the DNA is TGTGCCAGCACCGTCGGGACTGAAGCTTTCTTT.

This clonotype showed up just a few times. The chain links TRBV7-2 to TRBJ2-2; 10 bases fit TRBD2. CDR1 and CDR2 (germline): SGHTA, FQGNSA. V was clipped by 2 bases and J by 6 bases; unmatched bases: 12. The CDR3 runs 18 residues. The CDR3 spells CASSLNGAGGHQAGELFF. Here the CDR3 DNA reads TGTGCCAGCAGCTTAAATGGAGCGGGAGGGCATCAGGCCGGGGAGCTGTTTTTT.

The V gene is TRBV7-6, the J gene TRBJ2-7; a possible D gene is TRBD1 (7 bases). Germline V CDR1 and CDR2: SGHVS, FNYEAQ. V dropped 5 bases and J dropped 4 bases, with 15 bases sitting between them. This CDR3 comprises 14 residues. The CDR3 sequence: CASSQGDSRYEQYF. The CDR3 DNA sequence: TGTGCCAGCAGCCAGGGGGACTCCCGTTACGAGCAGTACTTC.

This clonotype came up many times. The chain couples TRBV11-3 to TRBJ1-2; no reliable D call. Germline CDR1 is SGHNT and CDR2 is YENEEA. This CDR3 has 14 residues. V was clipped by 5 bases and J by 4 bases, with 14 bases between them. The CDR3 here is CASSPGLLIYGYTF. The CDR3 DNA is TGTGCCAGCAGCCCCGGCCTCCTTATCTATGGCTACACCTTC.

The CDR3 nucleotides are TGTGCCAGCAGCTTAAGAGGCATAGCGGAAAAAAAAAATGAGCAGTTCTTC. This sequence encodes CASSLRGIAEKKNEQFF. The chain carries TRBV7-3 and TRBJ2-1; possibly TRBD2 for D (6 bases). Trimming pared 1 base from V and 7 bases from J, leaving 20 bases between. CDR1 is SGHTA and CDR2 is FQGTGA in the germline V gene. CDR3 size: 17 residues.

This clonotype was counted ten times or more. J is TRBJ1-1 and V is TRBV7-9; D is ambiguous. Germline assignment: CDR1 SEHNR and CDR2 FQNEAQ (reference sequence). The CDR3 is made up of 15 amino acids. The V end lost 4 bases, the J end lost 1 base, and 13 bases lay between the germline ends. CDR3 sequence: CASSSERVQNTEAFF. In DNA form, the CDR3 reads TGTGCCAGCAGCTCGGAGAGGGTTCAGAACACTGAAGCTTTCTTT.

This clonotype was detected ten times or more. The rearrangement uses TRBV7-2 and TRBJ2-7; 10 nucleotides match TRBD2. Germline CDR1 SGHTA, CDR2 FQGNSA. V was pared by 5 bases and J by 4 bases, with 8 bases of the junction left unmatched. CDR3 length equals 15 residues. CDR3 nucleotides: TGTGCCAGCAGCCGAGCGGGAGGGGCGTCTTACGAGCAGTACTTC. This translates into CASSRAGGASYEQYF. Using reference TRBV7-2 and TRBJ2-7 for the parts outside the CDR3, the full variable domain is GAGVSQSPSNKVTEKGKDVELRCDPISGHTALYWYRQSLGQGLEFLIYFQGNSAPDKSGLPSDRFSAERTGGSVSTLTIQRTQQEDSAVYLCASSRAGGASYEQYFGPGTRLTVT.

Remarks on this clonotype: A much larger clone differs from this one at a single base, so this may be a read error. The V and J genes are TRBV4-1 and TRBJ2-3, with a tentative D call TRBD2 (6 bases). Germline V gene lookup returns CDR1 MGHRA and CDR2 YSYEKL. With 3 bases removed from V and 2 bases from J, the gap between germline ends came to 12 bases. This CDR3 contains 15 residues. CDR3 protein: CASSQGRPPTDTQYF. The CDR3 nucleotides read TGCGCCAGCAGCCAGGGGAGGCCCCCCACAGATACGCAGTATTTT.

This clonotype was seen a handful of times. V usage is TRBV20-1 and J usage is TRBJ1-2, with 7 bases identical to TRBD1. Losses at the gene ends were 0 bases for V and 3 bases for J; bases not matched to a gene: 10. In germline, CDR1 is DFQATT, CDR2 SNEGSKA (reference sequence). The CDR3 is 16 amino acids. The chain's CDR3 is CSARDPLQGLDYGYTF. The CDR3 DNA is TGCAGTGCTAGAGATCCCCTACAGGGGCTAGACTATGGCTACACCTTC.

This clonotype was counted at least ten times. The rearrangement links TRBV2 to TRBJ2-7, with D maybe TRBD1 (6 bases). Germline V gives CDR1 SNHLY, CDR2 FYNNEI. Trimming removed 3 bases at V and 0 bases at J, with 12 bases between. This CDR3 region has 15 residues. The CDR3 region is CASSDGQRSSYEQYF. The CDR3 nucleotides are TGTGCCAGCAGTGATGGACAGAGGAGCTCCTACGAGCAGTACTTC. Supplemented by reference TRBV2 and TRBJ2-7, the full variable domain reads EPEVTQTPSHQVTQMGQEVILRCVPISNHLYFYWYRQILGQKVEFLVSFYNNEISEKSEIFDDQFSVERPDGSNFTLKIRSTKLEDSAMYFCASSDGQRSSYEQYFGPGTRLTVT.

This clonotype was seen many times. The CDR3 DNA reads TGTGCCAGCAGCGAAAGGACGGCCTCTAGCACAGATACGCAGTATTTT. Its protein product is CASSERTASSTDTQYF. This sequence joins TRBV7-9 and TRBJ2-3; D uncertain. CDR1 is SEHNR and CDR2 is FQNEAQ in the germline V gene (reference sequence). The CDR3 runs to 16 residues. The ends were cut back, 5 bases at V and 0 bases at J, with 15 bases in the middle.

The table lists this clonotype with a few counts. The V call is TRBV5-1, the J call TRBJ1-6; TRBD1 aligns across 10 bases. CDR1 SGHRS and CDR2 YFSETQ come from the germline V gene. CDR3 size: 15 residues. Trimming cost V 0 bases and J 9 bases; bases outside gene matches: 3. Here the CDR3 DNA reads TGCGCCAGCAGCTTGGCGGGACAGGGGCGTTCACCCCTCCACTTT. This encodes CASSLAGQGRSPLHF.

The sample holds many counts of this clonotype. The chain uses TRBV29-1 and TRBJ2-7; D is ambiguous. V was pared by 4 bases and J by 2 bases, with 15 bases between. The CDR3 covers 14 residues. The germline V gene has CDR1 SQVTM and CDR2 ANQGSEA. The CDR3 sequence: CSVAHLTDPYEQYF. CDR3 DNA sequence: TGCAGCGTTGCCCACCTGACGGATCCCTACGAGCAGTACTTC.

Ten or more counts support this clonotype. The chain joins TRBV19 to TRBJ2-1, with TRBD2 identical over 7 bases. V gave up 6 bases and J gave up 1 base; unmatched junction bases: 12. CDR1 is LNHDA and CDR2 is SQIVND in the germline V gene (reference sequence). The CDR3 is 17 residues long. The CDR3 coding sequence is TGTGCCAGTAGCCCTAATGCTCCACTAGCGTCCTACAATGAGCAGTTCTTC. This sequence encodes CASSPNAPLASYNEQFF.

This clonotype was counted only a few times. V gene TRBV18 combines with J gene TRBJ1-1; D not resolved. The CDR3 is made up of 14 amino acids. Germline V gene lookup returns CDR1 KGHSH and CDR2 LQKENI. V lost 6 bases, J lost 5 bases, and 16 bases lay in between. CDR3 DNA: TGTGCCAGCTCCTTGACCATTCCGGGGACTGAAGCTTTCTTT. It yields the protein CASSLTIPGTEAFF.

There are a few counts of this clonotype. This chain's CDR3 is CSVAGGAGETQYF. The CDR3 DNA sequence: TGCAGCGTTGCAGGGGGCGCGGGAGAGACCCAGTACTTC. V and J are TRBV29-1 and TRBJ2-5, with 8 bases that match TRBD1. CDR3 size: 13 residues. Trimming at V came to 4 bases and at J to 4 bases, leaving 5 bases not matched to a gene. CDR1 is SQVTM and CDR2 is ANQGSEA in the germline V gene.

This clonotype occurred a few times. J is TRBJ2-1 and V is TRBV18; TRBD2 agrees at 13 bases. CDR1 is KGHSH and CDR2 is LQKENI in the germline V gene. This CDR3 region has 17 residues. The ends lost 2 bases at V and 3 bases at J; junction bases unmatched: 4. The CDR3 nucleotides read TGTGCCAGCTCACCAAGGACTAGCGGGAGCGGCTACAATGAGCAGTTCTTC. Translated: CASSPRTSGSGYNEQFF.

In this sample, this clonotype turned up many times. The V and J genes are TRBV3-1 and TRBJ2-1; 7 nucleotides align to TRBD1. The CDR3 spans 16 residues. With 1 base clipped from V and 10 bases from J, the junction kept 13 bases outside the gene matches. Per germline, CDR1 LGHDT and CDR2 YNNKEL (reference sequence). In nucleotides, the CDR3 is TGTGCCAGCAGCCAAGCCCCCCTCCGACAGGGTTGGGAGCAGTTCTTC. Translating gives CASSQAPLRQGWEQFF.

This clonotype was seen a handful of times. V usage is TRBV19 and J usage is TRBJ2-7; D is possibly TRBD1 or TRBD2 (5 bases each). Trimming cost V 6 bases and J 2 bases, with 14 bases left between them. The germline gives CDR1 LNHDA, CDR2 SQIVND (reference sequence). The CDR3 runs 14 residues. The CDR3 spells CASSEHRDPYEQYF. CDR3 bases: TGTGCCAGTAGCGAGCACCGGGACCCCTACGAGCAGTACTTC. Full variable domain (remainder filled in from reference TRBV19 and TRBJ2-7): DGGITQSPKYLFRKEGQNVTLSCEQNLNHDAMYWYRQDPGQGLRLIYYSQIVNDFQKGDIAEGYSVSREKKESFPLTVTSAQKNPTAFYLCASSEHRDPYEQYFGPGTRLTVT.

The CDR3 nucleotides read TGTGCCAGCAGGCGTTCGGTGGGGTACACAGATACGCAGTATTTT. Its protein is CASRRSVGYTDTQYF. V usage is TRBV27 and J usage is TRBJ2-3; D not resolved. Looked up from germline, CDR1 is MNHEY and CDR2 is SMNVEV (reference sequence). This CDR3 spans 15 amino acids. Deletions cut 6 bases from V and 2 bases from J, with 15 bases between.

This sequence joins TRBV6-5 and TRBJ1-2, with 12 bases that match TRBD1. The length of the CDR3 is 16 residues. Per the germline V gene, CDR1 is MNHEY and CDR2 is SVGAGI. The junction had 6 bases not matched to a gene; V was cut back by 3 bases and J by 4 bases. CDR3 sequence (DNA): TGTGCCAGCAGTTATCCCGGGACAGGGGGCTTCTATGGCTACACCTTC. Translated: CASSYPGTGGFYGYTF.